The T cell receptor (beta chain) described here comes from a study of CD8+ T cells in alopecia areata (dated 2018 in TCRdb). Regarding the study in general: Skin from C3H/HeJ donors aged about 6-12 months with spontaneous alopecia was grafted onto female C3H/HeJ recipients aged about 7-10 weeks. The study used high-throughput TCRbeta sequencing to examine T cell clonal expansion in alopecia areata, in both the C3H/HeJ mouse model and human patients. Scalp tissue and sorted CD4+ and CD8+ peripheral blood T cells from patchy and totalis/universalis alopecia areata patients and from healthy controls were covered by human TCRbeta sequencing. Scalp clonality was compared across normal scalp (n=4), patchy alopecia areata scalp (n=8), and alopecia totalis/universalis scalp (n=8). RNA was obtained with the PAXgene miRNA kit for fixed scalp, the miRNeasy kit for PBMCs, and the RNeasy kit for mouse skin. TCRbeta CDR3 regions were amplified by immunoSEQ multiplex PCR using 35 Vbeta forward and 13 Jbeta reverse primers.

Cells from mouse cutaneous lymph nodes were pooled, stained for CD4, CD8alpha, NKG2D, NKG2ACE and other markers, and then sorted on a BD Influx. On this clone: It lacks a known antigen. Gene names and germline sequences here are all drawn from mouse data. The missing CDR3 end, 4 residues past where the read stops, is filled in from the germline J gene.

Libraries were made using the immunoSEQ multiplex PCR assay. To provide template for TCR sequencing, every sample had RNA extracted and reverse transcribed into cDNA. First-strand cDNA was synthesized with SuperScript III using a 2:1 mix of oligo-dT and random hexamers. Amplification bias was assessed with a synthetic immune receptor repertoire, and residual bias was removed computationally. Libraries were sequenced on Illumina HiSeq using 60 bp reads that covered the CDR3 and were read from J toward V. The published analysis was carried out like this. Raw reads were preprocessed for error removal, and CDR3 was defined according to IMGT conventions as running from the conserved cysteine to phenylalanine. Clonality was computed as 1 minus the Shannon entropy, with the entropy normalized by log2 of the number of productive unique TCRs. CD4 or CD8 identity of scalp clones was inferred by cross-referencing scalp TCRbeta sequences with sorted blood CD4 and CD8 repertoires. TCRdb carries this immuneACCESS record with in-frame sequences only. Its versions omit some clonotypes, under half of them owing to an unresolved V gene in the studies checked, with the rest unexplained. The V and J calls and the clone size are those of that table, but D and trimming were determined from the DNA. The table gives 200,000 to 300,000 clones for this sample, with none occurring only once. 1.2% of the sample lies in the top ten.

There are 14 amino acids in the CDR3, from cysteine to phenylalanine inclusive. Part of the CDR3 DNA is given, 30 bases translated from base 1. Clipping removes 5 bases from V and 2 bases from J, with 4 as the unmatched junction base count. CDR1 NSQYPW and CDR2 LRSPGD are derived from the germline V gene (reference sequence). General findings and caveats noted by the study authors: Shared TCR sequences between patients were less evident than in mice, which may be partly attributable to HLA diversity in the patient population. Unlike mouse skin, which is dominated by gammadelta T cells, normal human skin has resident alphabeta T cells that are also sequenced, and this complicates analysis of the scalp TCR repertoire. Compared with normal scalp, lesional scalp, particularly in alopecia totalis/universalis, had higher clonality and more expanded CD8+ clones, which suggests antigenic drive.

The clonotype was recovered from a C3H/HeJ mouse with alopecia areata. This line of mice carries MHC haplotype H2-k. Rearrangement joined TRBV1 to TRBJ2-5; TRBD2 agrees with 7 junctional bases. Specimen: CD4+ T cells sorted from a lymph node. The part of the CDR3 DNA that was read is TGCACCTGCAGTAAACTGGGGACCCAAGAC. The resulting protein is CTCSKLGTQD. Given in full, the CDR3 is CTCSKLGTQDTQYF.